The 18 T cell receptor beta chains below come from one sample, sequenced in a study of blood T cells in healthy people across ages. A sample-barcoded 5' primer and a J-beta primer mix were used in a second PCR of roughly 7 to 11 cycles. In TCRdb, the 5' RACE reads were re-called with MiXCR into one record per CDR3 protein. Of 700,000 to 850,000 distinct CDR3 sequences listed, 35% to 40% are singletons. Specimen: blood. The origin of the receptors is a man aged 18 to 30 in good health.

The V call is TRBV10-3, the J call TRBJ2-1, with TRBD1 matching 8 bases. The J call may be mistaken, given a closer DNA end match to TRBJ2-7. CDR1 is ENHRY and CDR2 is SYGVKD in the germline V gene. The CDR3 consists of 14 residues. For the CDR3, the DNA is TGTGCCATCAGACCGGGACAGGACTACAATGAGCAGTACTTC. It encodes CAIRPGQDYNEQYF.

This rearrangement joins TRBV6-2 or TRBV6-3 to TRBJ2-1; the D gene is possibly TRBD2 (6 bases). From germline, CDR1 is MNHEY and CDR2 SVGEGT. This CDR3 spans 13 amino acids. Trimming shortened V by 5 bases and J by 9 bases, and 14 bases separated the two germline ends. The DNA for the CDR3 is TGTGCCAGCAGTGATTACGGGGGAGGTGAGCAGTTCTTC. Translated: CASSDYGGGEQFF.

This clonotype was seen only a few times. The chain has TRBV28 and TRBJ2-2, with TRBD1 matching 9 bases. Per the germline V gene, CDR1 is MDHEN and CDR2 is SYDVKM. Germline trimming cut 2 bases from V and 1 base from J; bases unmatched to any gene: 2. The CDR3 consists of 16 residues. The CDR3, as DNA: TGTGCCAGCAGTTTACTGGGACAGGGGAACACCGGGGAGCTGTTTTTT. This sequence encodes CASSLLGQGNTGELFF.

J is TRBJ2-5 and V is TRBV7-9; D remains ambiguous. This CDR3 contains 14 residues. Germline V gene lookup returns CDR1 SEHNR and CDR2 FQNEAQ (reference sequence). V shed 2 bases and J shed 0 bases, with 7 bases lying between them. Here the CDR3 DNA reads TGTGCCAGCAGCTTACAGGAGTACCAAGAGACCCAGTACTTC. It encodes CASSLQEYQETQYF.

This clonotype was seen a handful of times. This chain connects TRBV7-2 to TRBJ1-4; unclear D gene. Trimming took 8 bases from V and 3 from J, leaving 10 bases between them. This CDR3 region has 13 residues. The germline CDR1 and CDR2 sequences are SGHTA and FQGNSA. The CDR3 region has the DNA TGTGCCAGCCGACTAGCCCCTAATGAAAAACTGTTTTTT. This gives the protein CASRLAPNEKLFF.

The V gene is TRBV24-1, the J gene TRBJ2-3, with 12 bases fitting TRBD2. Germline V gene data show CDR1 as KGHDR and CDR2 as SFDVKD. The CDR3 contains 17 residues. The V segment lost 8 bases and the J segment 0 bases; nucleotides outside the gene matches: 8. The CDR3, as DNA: TGTGCCACCAAAAAAACTAGCGGGGGGACGAGCACAGATACGCAGTATTTT. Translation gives CATKKTSGGTSTDTQYF.

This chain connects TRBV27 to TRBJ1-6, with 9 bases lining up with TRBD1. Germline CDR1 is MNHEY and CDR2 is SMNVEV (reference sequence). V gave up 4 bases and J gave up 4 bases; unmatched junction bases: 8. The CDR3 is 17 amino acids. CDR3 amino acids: CASSSTGGPTYNSPLHF. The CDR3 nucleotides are TGTGCCAGCAGTTCTACAGGGGGCCCTACTTATAATTCACCCCTCCACTTT.

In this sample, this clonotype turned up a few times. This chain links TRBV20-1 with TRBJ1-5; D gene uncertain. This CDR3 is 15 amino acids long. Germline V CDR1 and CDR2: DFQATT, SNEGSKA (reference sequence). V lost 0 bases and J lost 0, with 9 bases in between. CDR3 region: CSARDSRVSNQPQHF. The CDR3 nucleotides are TGCAGTGCTAGAGATAGCCGGGTTAGCAATCAGCCCCAGCATTTT.

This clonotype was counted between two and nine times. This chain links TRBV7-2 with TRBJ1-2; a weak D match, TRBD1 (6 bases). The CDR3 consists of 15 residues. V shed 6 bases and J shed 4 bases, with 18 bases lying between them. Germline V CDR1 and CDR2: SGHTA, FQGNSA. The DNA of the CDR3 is TGTGCCAGCAGTCTCCGTCGGGGGGCTAGCTATGGCTACACCTTC. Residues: CASSLRRGASYGYTF.

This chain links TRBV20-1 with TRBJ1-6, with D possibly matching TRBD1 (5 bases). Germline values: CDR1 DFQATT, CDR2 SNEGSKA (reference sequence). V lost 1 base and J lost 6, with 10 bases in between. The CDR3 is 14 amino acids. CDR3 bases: TGCAGTGCTAGAGCCGCGGGACTTAATTCACCCCTCCACTTT. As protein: CSARAAGLNSPLHF.

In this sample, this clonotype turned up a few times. For the CDR3, the DNA is TGTGCCAGCAGTTTAGTGCAGGGGGTGTCGAACGAGCAGTACTTC. Encoded protein: CASSLVQGVSNEQYF. The chain has TRBV12-3 or TRBV12-4 and TRBJ2-5, with TRBD1 identical over 7 bases. The DNA matches TRBJ2-7 better at its end, which makes the J call doubtful. CDR3 length: 15 residues.

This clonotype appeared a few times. CDR3 bases: TGTGCCAGCAGTCGGACAGGGGCTGGTAACTATGGCTACACCTTC. It encodes CASSRTGAGNYGYTF. V usage is TRBV5-5 and J usage is TRBJ1-2, with 9 bases aligning to TRBD1. The CDR3 runs 15 residues. With 5 bases clipped from V and 1 base from J, the junction kept 6 bases outside the gene matches. Germline loops: CDR1 SGHKS, CDR2 YYEKEE (reference sequence).

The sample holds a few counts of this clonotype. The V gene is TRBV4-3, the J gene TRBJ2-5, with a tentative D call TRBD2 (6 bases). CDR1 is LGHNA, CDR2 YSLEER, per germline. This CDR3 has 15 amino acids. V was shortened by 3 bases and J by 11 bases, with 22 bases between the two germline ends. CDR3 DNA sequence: TGCGCCAGCAGCCACGAGACCGGGACTGGCAATGAGCAGTACTTC. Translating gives CASSHETGTGNEQYF.

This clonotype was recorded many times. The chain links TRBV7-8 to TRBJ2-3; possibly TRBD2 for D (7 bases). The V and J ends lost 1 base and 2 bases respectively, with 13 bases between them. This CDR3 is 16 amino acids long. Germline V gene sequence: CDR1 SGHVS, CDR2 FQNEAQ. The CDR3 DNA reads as TGTGCCAGCAGCTTAGTGGGCGGGGGCCACACAGATACGCAGTATTTT. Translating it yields CASSLVGGGHTDTQYF.

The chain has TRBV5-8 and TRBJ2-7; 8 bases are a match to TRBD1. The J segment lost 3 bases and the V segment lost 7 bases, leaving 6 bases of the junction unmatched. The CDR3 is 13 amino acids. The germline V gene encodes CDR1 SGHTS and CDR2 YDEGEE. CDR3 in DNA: TGTGCCAGCTATGGACAGGGAATCTACGAGCAGTACTTC. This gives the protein CASYGQGIYEQYF.

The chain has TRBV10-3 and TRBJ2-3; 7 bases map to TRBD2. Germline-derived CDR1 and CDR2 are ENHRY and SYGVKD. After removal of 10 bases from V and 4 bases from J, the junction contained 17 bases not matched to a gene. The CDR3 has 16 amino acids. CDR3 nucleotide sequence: TGTGCCAGCTCACGCCCCGGAGGACTAGTACCAGATACGCAGTATTTT. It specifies CASSRPGGLVPDTQYF.

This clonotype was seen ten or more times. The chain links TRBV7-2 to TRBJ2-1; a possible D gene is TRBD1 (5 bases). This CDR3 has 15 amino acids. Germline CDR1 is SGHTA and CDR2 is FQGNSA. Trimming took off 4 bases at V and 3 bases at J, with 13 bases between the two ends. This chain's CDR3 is CASSSPEDNYNEQFF. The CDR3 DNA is TGTGCCAGCAGCTCGCCAGAGGACAACTACAATGAGCAGTTCTTC.

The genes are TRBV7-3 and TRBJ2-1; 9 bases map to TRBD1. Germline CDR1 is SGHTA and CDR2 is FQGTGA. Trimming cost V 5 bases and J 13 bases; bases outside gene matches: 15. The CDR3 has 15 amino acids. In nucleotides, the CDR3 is TGTGCCAGCAGCCTCCTGGGACAGGGAACGGATGGTCAGTTCTTC. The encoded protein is CASSLLGQGTDGQFF.